In its sample, the clone carrying this TCR beta chain was seen once. This sample is part of a study of cytomegalovirus exposure and HLA in healthy donors. This table comes from immunoSEQ multiplex PCR, and its TCRdb copy is limited to in-frame clones, with some not included. The sample has around 150,000 clones, approximately 86% seen once. This CDR3 spans 15 amino acids. Losses at the gene ends were 3 bases for V and 5 bases for J; bases not matched to a gene: 7. Germline assignment: CDR1 MNHEY and CDR2 SMNVEV (reference sequence). The receptor comes from a woman between 18 and 30 years old in good health and CMV-seronegative. The rearrangement links TRBV27 to TRBJ2-7; 10 nucleotides agree with TRBD2. What was sequenced was PBMCs. The CDR3 DNA reads TGTGCCAGCAGTTTTTCTAGCGGGAGTTCAGACGAGCAGTACTTC. Encoded protein: CASSFSSGSSDEQYF.